This passage covers 21 T cell receptor beta chains from one sample sequenced in a study of cytomegalovirus exposure and HLA in healthy donors. The PCR had 60 Vbeta and 13 Jbeta primers. The assay was immunoSEQ multiplex PCR, and TCRdb's table has in-frame clones only and misses some. The data show about 160,000 clones, with approximately 85% seen just once and around 11% held by the top ten. The sample taken for sequencing was PBMCs. These TCRs come from a man between 50 and 59 years old in good health and CMV-seropositive.

The chain recombines TRBV30 with TRBJ2-7, with a possible D match to TRBD2 (6 bases). Trimming took off 2 bases at V and 0 bases at J, with 11 bases between the two ends. The CDR3 is made up of 14 amino acids. CDR1 and CDR2 (germline): GTSNPN, SVGIG (reference sequence). The CDR3 loop is CAWSSGPNSYEQYF. Here the CDR3 DNA reads TGTGCCTGGAGTAGCGGGCCCAACTCCTACGAGCAGTACTTC. The complete variable domain, with remaining parts taken from reference TRBV30 and TRBJ2-7, reads SQTIHQWPATLVQPVGSPLSLECTVEGTSNPNLYWYRQAAGRGLQLLFYSVGIGQISSEVPQNLSASRPQDRQFILSSKKLLLSDSGFYLCAWSSGPNSYEQYFGPGTRLTVT.

The chain joins TRBV5-6 to TRBJ2-3; TRBD2 matches 8 bases. V was pared by 1 base and J by 3 bases, with 4 bases of the junction left unmatched. The CDR3 is 15 residues long. Germline values: CDR1 SGHDT, CDR2 YYEEEE. The DNA of the CDR3 is TGTGCCAGCAGCTTGACTAGCGGAGCAACAGATACGCAGTATTTT. It translates to CASSLTSGATDTQYF.

This chain joins TRBV5-4 and TRBJ2-1; TRBD2 aligns across 10 bases. V gave up 4 bases and J gave up 4 bases; unmatched junction bases: 14. Germline CDR1 reads SGHNT; CDR2 reads YYREEE (reference sequence). This CDR3 comprises 18 residues. The CDR3 DNA is TGTGCCAGCAGCCGGAGGGCTAGCGGGGGCAATTTATACAATGAGCAGTTCTTC. This codes for CASSRRASGGNLYNEQFF. Using reference TRBV5-4 and TRBJ2-1 for the parts outside the CDR3, the full variable domain is ETGVTQSPTHLIKTRGQQVTLRCSSQSGHNTVSWYQQALGQGPQFIFQYYREEENGRGNFPPRFSGLQFPNYSSELNVNALELDDSALYLCASSRRASGGNLYNEQFFGPGTRLTVL.

V gene TRBV5-1 combines with J gene TRBJ2-7; D is perhaps TRBD2 (5 bases). From germline, CDR1 is SGHRS and CDR2 YFSETQ. This CDR3 is 15 amino acids long. Trimming cost V 0 bases and J 0 bases, with 10 bases left between them. The CDR3 loop reads CASSLGSSLSYEQYF. CDR3 sequence (DNA): TGCGCCAGCAGCTTGGGTTCTAGCCTCTCCTACGAGCAGTACTTC. Drawing the rest from reference TRBV5-1 and TRBJ2-7, the complete variable domain is KAGVTQTPRYLIKTRGQQVTLSCSPISGHRSVSWYQQTPGQGLQFLFEYFSETQRNKGNFPGRFSGRQFSNSRSEMNVSTLELGDSALYLCASSLGSSLSYEQYFGPGTRLTVT.

The J gene is TRBJ2-7, the V gene TRBV19; TRBD2 matches at 9 bases. Trimming removed 2 bases from V and 3 bases from J; junction bases left unmatched: 5. The CDR3 is 15 residues long. The V gene's germline CDR1 is LNHDA and CDR2 SQIVND (reference sequence). CDR3 residues: CASSIPSGENYEQYF. The CDR3 DNA sequence: TGTGCCAGTAGTATACCTAGCGGGGAGAACTACGAGCAGTACTTC.

V usage is TRBV7-3 and J usage is TRBJ2-6; 9 bases are shared with TRBD1. CDR1 is SGHTA and CDR2 is FQGTGA in the germline V gene. The trim removed 4 bases at V and 2 bases at J, leaving 6 bases unmatched. This CDR3 comprises 17 residues. The CDR3 nucleotides read TGTGCCAGCAGCTACGGACAGGGGAGCCCTGGGGCCAACGTCCTGACTTTC. Translation gives CASSYGQGSPGANVLTF.

V usage is TRBV7-3 and J usage is TRBJ1-1; TRBD1 might be the D (5 bases). This CDR3 spans 13 amino acids. CDR1 is SGHTA, CDR2 FQGTGA, per germline. The ends were cut back, 3 bases at V and 6 bases at J, with 11 bases in the middle. The CDR3 sequence: CASSLQGIAEAFF. CDR3 DNA sequence: TGTGCCAGCAGCTTGCAGGGAATCGCTGAAGCTTTCTTT.

The chain couples TRBV7-9 to TRBJ1-1, with no clear D. Germline V gene data show CDR1 as SEHNR and CDR2 as FQNEAQ (reference sequence). Trimming cost V 7 bases and J 1 base, with 10 bases left between them. The CDR3 spans 13 residues. This CDR3 is CASTRVPNTEAFF. As DNA, the CDR3 is TGTGCCAGCACGAGGGTACCGAACACTGAAGCTTTCTTT.

The chain combines TRBV6-6 with TRBJ1-1; TRBD1 is a possible D gene (5 bases). Germline V gives CDR1 MNHNY, CDR2 SVGAGI (reference sequence). The CDR3 is 13 amino acids. V lost 7 bases and J 5 bases, leaving 14 bases between the germline ends. The CDR3 nucleotides read TGTGCCAGCACAATCAGGGAGGCGACTGAAGCTTTCTTT. This codes for CASTIREATEAFF.

The genes are TRBV28 and TRBJ1-4; D may be TRBD1 (5 bases). V lost 3 bases and J 0 bases, leaving 8 bases between the germline ends. This CDR3 has 15 residues. Germline V gene sequence: CDR1 MDHEN, CDR2 SYDVKM. CDR3 amino acids: CASSLTAATNEKLFF. In nucleotides, the CDR3 is TGTGCCAGCAGTTTGACAGCTGCAACTAATGAAAAACTGTTTTTT.

V gene TRBV18 combines with J gene TRBJ2-7; 7 bases are shared with TRBD2. This CDR3 region has 14 residues. CDR1 and CDR2 (germline): KGHSH, LQKENI. V was clipped by 0 bases and J by 2 bases; unmatched bases: 1. The CDR3 spells CASSPPGRAYEQYF. The DNA for the CDR3 is TGTGCCAGCTCACCACCTGGGAGGGCCTACGAGCAGTACTTC.

This clone was found once. V gene TRBV11-2 combines with J gene TRBJ1-1; possible D gene TRBD1, 6 bases. This CDR3 comprises 14 residues. The V and J ends lost 4 bases and 7 bases respectively, with 16 bases between them. Germline V gene sequence: CDR1 SGHAT, CDR2 FQNNGV. CDR3 amino acids: CASSSQMQGIEAFF. Written as DNA, the CDR3 is TGTGCCAGCAGCTCGCAAATGCAGGGGATTGAAGCTTTCTTT.

The sample holds a few counts of this clone. The rearrangement links TRBV28 to TRBJ2-7, with TRBD1 as a possible D gene (6 bases). The CDR3 has 16 amino acids. Per the germline V gene, CDR1 is MDHEN and CDR2 is SYDVKM. V lost 6 bases and J 2 bases, leaving 20 bases between the germline ends. The CDR3 reads CASSYRQVIPTYEQYF. The CDR3 nucleotides are TGTGCCAGCAGCTATCGACAGGTGATTCCTACCTACGAGCAGTACTTC.

The chain uses TRBV4-3 and TRBJ2-7; 7 bases align to TRBD1. CDR3 length: 16 amino acids. V shed 4 bases, J shed 3 bases, and the junction held 12 bases outside the gene matches. In germline, CDR1 is LGHNA, CDR2 YSLEER. CDR3 amino acids: CASSRRAGTADYEQYF. The CDR3 DNA follows: TGCGCCAGCAGCCGACGTGCCGGGACAGCAGACTACGAGCAGTACTTC.

The V call is TRBV27, the J call TRBJ1-2; D not certain. Germline loops: CDR1 MNHEY, CDR2 SMNVEV (reference sequence). The CDR3 runs 13 residues. Trimming removed 6 bases at V and 4 bases at J, with 12 bases between. Written as DNA, the CDR3 is TGTGCCAGCAGCCGGCGGAGGAGCTATGGCTACACCTTC. This sequence encodes CASSRRRSYGYTF.

This clone was recorded once. This chain uses TRBV19 with TRBJ1-1; D unresolved. Germline CDR1 is LNHDA and CDR2 is SQIVND (reference sequence). V lost 7 bases and J lost 8, with 17 bases in between. CDR3 size: 13 residues. CDR3 DNA: TGTGCCAGTACCGGAGGGAGATTTCTAGAAGCTTTCTTT. Translating gives CASTGGRFLEAFF.

The rearrangement links TRBV2 to TRBJ2-3; 7 positions match TRBD1. The CDR3 spans 17 residues. J lost 6 bases, V lost 6 bases, and 18 bases had no gene match. Germline V gives CDR1 SNHLY, CDR2 FYNNEI. The CDR3 coding sequence is TGTGCCAGCAGCCTAGCCGGGACAGTGCTTGGTGGTGATACGCAGTATTTT. Translation: CASSLAGTVLGGDTQYF.

The CDR3 here is CASSARLAGAYEQYF. CDR3 coding DNA: TGTGCCAGCAGCGCCAGACTAGCGGGAGCCTACGAGCAGTACTTC. The chain combines TRBV7-2 with TRBJ2-7; 12 nucleotides agree with TRBD2. Germline V gene data show CDR1 as SGHTA and CDR2 as FQGNSA. CDR3 length equals 15 residues. Trimming removed 5 bases from V and 2 bases from J; junction bases left unmatched: 4.

The CDR3 region has the DNA TGTGCCAGCAGCTTAGGAGGGTTGGGTCTAGATACGCAGTATTTT. It is translated as CASSLGGLGLDTQYF. The chain joins TRBV7-2 to TRBJ2-3, with TRBD2 as a possible D gene (5 bases). Germline-derived CDR1 and CDR2 are SGHTA and FQGNSA. V was shortened by 1 base and J by 5 bases, with 13 bases between the two germline ends. The CDR3 has 15 residues.

The chain carries TRBV28 and TRBJ2-1; D unclear. Trimming stripped 4 bases from V and 5 bases from J, with 3 bases between. The V gene's germline CDR1 is MDHEN and CDR2 SYDVKM. CDR3 size: 11 residues. The DNA for the CDR3 is TGTGCCAGCAGTTCCGACAATGAGCAGTTCTTC. It translates to CASSSDNEQFF.

This chain joins TRBV4-1 and TRBJ1-1; unclear D gene. Germline V lookup: CDR1 MGHRA, CDR2 YSYEKL. This CDR3 is 15 amino acids long. Between the trimmed V and J ends, which lost 1 base and 1 base, there was a span of 10 bases. The chain's CDR3 is CASSQVAGTNTEAFF. DNA of the CDR3: TGCGCCAGCAGCCAAGTTGCCGGTACGAACACTGAAGCTTTCTTT.